The 21 T cell receptor beta chains reported below all come from one sample, sequenced in a study of radiation and T cells in renal cell carcinoma. Documented time point: blood 4 weeks post-SBRT, at nephrectomy. Sample treatment: 15 Gy SBRT to primary tumor, nephrectomy 4 weeks later. Repertoires were generated with immunoSEQ multiplex PCR, while TCRdb's copy carries only in-frame clones and drops some. The sample contains 150,000 to 200,000 clones, around 90% of which appear only once. The sample was blood, taken from a patient whose treatment included radiotherapy and nephrectomy. These receptor sequences come from a woman in her forties or fifties with renal cell carcinoma.

This sequence joins TRBV10-3 and TRBJ1-4; TRBD1 might be the D (5 bases). Germline V lookup: CDR1 ENHRY, CDR2 SYGVKD. The CDR3 has 16 residues. Trimming took 4 bases from V and 5 from J, leaving 17 bases between them. Here the CDR3 reads CAISAGGGRLNEKLFF. Written as DNA, the CDR3 is TGTGCCATCAGTGCGGGGGGAGGGAGACTAAATGAAAAACTGTTTTTT.

This clone has only one observation. This rearrangement joins TRBV7-8 to TRBJ2-1; 8 bases agree with TRBD1. The CDR3 is 13 amino acids. Losses at the gene ends were 5 bases for V and 9 bases for J; bases not matched to a gene: 6. CDR1 and CDR2 from the germline V gene are SGHVS and FQNEAQ. The CDR3 reads CASSKGQGSEQFF. The CDR3 DNA sequence: TGTGCCAGCAGCAAAGGACAGGGCAGTGAGCAGTTCTTC.

V and J are TRBV5-1 and TRBJ2-5; D is possibly TRBD1 (6 bases). The CDR3 loop spans 15 amino acids. Trimming took off 4 bases at V and 5 bases at J, with 18 bases between the two ends. Looked up from germline, CDR1 is SGHRS and CDR2 is YFSETQ. CDR3 amino acids: CASSLTGTPEETQYF. CDR3 bases: TGCGCCAGCAGCCTGACCGGGACACCGGAGGAGACCCAGTACTTC.

V and J are TRBV6-5 and TRBJ2-7, with D maybe TRBD2 (6 bases). CDR3 length: 15 amino acids. Germline V lookup: CDR1 MNHEY, CDR2 SVGAGI. V lost 0 bases to trimming and J lost 5 bases, with 14 bases between them. The CDR3 region has the DNA TGTGCCAGCAGTTACTCCGGGACTTTCGTGGACGAGCAGTACTTC. Translating gives CASSYSGTFVDEQYF.

This rearrangement joins TRBV11-2 to TRBJ2-5; TRBD2 might be the D (5 bases). Trimming left V 5 bases short and J 2 bases short, with 9 bases between. CDR1 is SGHAT and CDR2 is FQNNGV in the germline V gene. The CDR3 runs to 13 residues. CDR3 nucleotide sequence: TGTGCCAGCAGCAACCGGGAACAAGAGACCCAGTACTTC. Translated, it gives CASSNREQETQYF.

DNA of the CDR3: TGTGCCAGCAGCTTAGAGGAGGGGGGGAACACCGGGGAGCTGTTTTTT. It is translated as CASSLEEGGNTGELFF. This sequence joins TRBV7-8 and TRBJ2-2; D may be TRBD1 or TRBD2 (6 bases each). There are 16 residues in the CDR3. From germline, CDR1 is SGHVS and CDR2 FQNEAQ. V dropped 1 base and J dropped 1 base, with 10 bases sitting between them.

This clone was found a few times. This chain connects TRBV6-5 to TRBJ1-1, with D tentatively TRBD1 (6 bases). Germline lookup yields CDR1 MNHEY and CDR2 SVGAGI. V was shortened by 5 bases and J by 13 bases, with 20 bases between the two germline ends. The CDR3 spans 13 residues. As DNA, the CDR3 is TGTGCCAGCAGTCCCTCGGGACACCGTCTTGTTTTCTTT. Residues: CASSPSGHRLVFF.

The rearrangement links TRBV6-1 to TRBJ1-5; D unclear. The V gene lost 5 bases and the J gene lost 5 bases, with 10 bases spanning the gap. Germline-derived CDR1 and CDR2 are MNHNS and SASEGT. The CDR3 spans 13 residues. The CDR3 loop reads CASSIYPDQPQHF. The DNA of the CDR3 is TGTGCCAGCAGTATTTATCCCGATCAGCCCCAGCATTTT.

This chain connects TRBV11-2 to TRBJ2-1; TRBD2 might be the D (7 bases). CDR1 is SGHAT and CDR2 is FQNNGV in the germline V gene. The V end was cut by 5 bases, the J end by 9 bases, with 23 bases between. The CDR3 sequence is 16 residues long. CDR3: CASSTSSTGGLGEQFF. CDR3 coding DNA: TGTGCCAGCAGCACCTCGAGCACGGGGGGCCTTGGTGAGCAGTTCTTC.

This clone was counted between two and nine times. The rearrangement links TRBV6-5 to TRBJ1-6; TRBD1 is a possible D gene (5 bases). The germline CDR1 and CDR2 sequences are MNHEY and SVGAGI. The CDR3 loop spans 12 amino acids. The V end was cut by 4 bases, the J end by 10 bases, with 8 bases between. CDR3 sequence reads: CASSFKGSPLHF. The CDR3 nucleotides read TGTGCCAGCAGTTTCAAGGGGTCACCCCTCCACTTT.

Here the CDR3 DNA reads TGTGCCAGCAGCCCCGGGGGGCCAGGTGAGCAGTTCTTC. Its protein product is CASSPGGPGEQFF. This chain uses TRBV5-4 with TRBJ2-1; possibly TRBD2 for D (7 bases). The germline V and J ends were trimmed by 4 bases and 9 bases, with 14 bases remaining between them. The length of the CDR3 is 13 residues. Germline values: CDR1 SGHNT, CDR2 YYREEE (reference sequence).

This sequence joins TRBV18 and TRBJ1-1; D possibly corresponds to TRBD1 (6 bases). The V and J ends lost 0 bases and 0 bases respectively, with 11 bases between them. CDR3 length: 16 amino acids. The germline V gene encodes CDR1 KGHSH and CDR2 LQKENI. CDR3 in DNA: TGTGCCAGCTCACCACCAGTTGGGGGCATGAACACTGAAGCTTTCTTT. Amino acid sequence: CASSPPVGGMNTEAFF.

This clone was counted once. V gene TRBV29-1 combines with J gene TRBJ1-2; D unclear. Germline-derived CDR1 and CDR2 are SQVTM and ANQGSEA. The CDR3 has 13 residues. The V gene lost 0 bases and the J gene lost 4 bases, with 9 bases spanning the gap. CDR3 in amino acids: CSVEEVTSYGYTF. The CDR3 DNA reads as TGCAGCGTTGAAGAGGTAACCTCCTATGGCTACACCTTC.

CDR3 loop: CATSRSAPLVEYF. The CDR3 bases are TGTGCCACCAGCAGATCCGCTCCCCTGGTAGAGTACTTC. The chain has TRBV15 and TRBJ2-7, with D uncertain. Trimming took 2 bases from V and 11 from J, leaving 16 bases between them. The CDR3 is 13 residues long. Germline V gene data show CDR1 as LNHNV and CDR2 as YYDKDF (reference sequence).

V usage is TRBV18 and J usage is TRBJ1-1; TRBD1 matches at 9 bases. Germline V CDR1 and CDR2: KGHSH, LQKENI. V trimming: 3 bases; J trimming: 3 bases; junction bases outside the gene matches: 2. The CDR3 covers 14 residues. CDR3 protein: CASSPDRGYTEAFF. DNA for the CDR3: TGTGCCAGCTCACCGGACAGGGGTTACACTGAAGCTTTCTTT.

This clone was counted once. The gene calls are TRBV19 and TRBJ1-4; 11 bases align to TRBD1. Germline V gene lookup returns CDR1 LNHDA and CDR2 SQIVND (reference sequence). CDR3 length equals 15 residues. The V and J ends lost 9 bases and 8 bases, in that order; junction bases with no gene match: 11. CDR3 bases: TGTGCCAGCAAAGTAGCCGGGACAGGGGGAGAAAAACTGTTTTTT. Its translation: CASKVAGTGGEKLFF.

The chain has TRBV9 and TRBJ2-1; D may correspond to TRBD1 or TRBD2 (5 bases each). In germline, CDR1 is SGDLS, CDR2 YYNGEE. The CDR3 contains 15 residues. Trimming removed 4 bases at V and 6 bases at J, with 17 bases between. The CDR3 nucleotides read TGTGCCAGCAGCCAACGGCCCGGGACCCGCAATGAGCAGTTCTTC. Residues: CASSQRPGTRNEQFF. Full variable domain (outside the CDR3, taken from reference TRBV9 and TRBJ2-1): DSGVTQTPKHLITATGQRVTLRCSPRSGDLSVYWYQQSLDQGLQFLIQYYNGEERAKGNILERFSAQQFPDLHSELNLSSLELGDSALYFCASSQRPGTRNEQFFGPGTRLTVL.

This chain connects TRBV29-1 to TRBJ2-7, with D perhaps matching TRBD1 or TRBD2 (6 bases each). The CDR3 is 13 residues long. V gave up 4 bases and J gave up 3 bases, with 13 bases separating them. Germline CDR1 SQVTM, CDR2 ANQGSEA. This chain's CDR3 is CSVGRGALYEQYF. The CDR3 DNA follows: TGCAGCGTTGGGAGGGGGGCGCTCTACGAGCAGTACTTC.

The chain links TRBV10-3 to TRBJ2-2; 14 bases line up with TRBD2. V gave up 5 bases and J gave up 4 bases; unmatched junction bases: 9. The germline gives CDR1 ENHRY, CDR2 SYGVKD. The CDR3 extends over 18 amino acids. This chain's CDR3 is CAISKTSGGADGTGELFF. The CDR3 DNA sequence: TGTGCCATCAGTAAGACTAGCGGGGGGGCAGATGGCACCGGGGAGCTGTTTTTT.

The gene calls are TRBV5-1 and TRBJ1-2, with 12 bases lining up with TRBD1. There are 15 residues in the CDR3. Germline CDR1 and CDR2: SGHRS and YFSETQ. After removal of 4 bases from V and 6 bases from J, the junction contained 7 bases not matched to a gene. This chain's CDR3 is CASSPGTGGGHGYTF. The CDR3 nucleotides read TGCGCCAGCAGCCCAGGGACAGGGGGCGGCCATGGCTACACCTTC.

The chain links TRBV7-2 to TRBJ2-1; 9 bases agree with TRBD2. The CDR3 has 16 amino acids. Germline V gives CDR1 SGHTA, CDR2 FQGNSA. J lost 8 bases, V lost 2 bases, and 10 bases had no gene match. CDR3 amino acids: CASSLIVRGGLDEQFF. CDR3 DNA: TGTGCCAGCAGCTTAATTGTGCGGGGGGGGCTCGATGAGCAGTTCTTC.